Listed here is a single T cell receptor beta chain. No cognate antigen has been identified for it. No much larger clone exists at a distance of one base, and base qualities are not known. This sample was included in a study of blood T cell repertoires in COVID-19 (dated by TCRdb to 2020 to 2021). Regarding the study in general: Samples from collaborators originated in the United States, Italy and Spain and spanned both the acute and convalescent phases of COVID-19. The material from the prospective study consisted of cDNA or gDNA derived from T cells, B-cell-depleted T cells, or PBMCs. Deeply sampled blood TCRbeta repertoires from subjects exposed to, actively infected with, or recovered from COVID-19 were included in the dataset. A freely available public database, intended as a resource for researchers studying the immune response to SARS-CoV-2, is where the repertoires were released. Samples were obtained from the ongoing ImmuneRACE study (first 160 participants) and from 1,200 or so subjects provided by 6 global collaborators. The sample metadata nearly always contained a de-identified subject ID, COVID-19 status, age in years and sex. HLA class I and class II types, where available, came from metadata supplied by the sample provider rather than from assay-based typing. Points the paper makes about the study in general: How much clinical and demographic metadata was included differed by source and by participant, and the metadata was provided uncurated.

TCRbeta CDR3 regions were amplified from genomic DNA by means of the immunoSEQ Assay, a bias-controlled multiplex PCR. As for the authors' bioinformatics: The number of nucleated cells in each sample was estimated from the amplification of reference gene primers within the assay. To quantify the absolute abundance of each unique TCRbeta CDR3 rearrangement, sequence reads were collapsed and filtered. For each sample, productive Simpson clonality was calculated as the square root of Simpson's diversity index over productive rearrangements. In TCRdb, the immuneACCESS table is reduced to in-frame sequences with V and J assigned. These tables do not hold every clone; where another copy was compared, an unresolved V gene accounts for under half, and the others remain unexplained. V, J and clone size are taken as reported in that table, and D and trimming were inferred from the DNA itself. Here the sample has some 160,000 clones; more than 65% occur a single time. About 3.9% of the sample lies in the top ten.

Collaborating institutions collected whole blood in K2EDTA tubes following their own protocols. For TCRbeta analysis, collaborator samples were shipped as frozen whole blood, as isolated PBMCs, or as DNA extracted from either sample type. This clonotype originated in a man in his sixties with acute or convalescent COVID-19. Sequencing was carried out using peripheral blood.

The CDR3 region: CASSESGTGNYGYTF. The DNA reads TGTGCCAGCAGTGAATCCGGGACAGGGAACTATGGCTACACCTTC. This receptor chain uses TRBV25-1 and TRBJ1-2; TRBD1 aligns with 9 central bases. Reading the germline V gene gives CDR1 MGHDK and CDR2 SYGVNS. Clipping removes 1 base from V and 2 bases from J, with 2 as the unmatched junction base count. Counted from cysteine to phenylalanine, this CDR3 has 15 amino acids. Only the CDR3 portion is preserved as DNA: 45 bases, with reading frame beginning at the first base.